This TCR beta chain was captured by sequencing in a study of post-analysis software for immune sequencing data. Study context: Patients had relapsing-remitting, secondary progressive or progressive-relapsing multiple sclerosis; some lacked subtype. General study points: Patients carried five TRBV segments more frequently than controls did, and TRBV5-6, TRBV5-1 and TRBV20-1 were among them.

The CDR3 length is 16 residues. Germline CDR1 SGHVS, CDR2 FQNEAQ. The table lists this clonotype with a few counts. The target antigen is unknown. Sequence at one end of the junction differs from germline and may be a read error. TCR beta cDNA libraries included unique molecular identifiers. When about 0.85 to 11 million T cells were used, they gave a few hundred thousand cDNA molecules. Each CDR3 protein gets one entry after TCRdb re-called the PCR reads with MiXCR. The sample contains about 760,000 distinct CDR3 sequences, about 32% of which appear only once. The chain has TRBV7-8 and TRBJ2-7; the match to TRBD1 covers 12 bases. The receptor comes from a girl under 18 with multiple sclerosis. The source material was blood. CDR3 coding DNA: TGTGCCAGCAACTTAGCGTCCCTCGGGACAGGGGGCAGGTTGTACTTC. Translation gives CASNLASLGTGGRLYF.